The rows below give T cell receptor beta chains drawn from one sample of a study of blood T cell repertoires in COVID-19. Produced via immunoSEQ multiplex PCR; TCRdb's table is partial and in-frame only. The sample yields roughly 300,000 clones, approximately 87% seen once. The specimen was PBMCs or T cells enriched from blood (not recorded which). These receptors came from a young woman who had recovered from COVID-19. Each CDR3 is given with its conserved first and last residue. The D gene is left open where the match is weak. Expanded clones are given a class, and other clones once, few, many or no size at all.

d_call: NA; j_call: TRBJ1-5; v_call: TRBV3-1/TRBV3-2; clone_size: NA; cdr3_nt: TGTGCCAGCAGCCAACTGGCTGGCGGTACCCATCAGCCCCAGCATTTT; cdr3_aa: CASSQLAGGTHQPQHF
d_call: NA; j_call: TRBJ1-6; v_call: TRBV10-3; clone_size: NA; cdr3_nt: TGTGCCATCAGTGACCCACAGGGTTCTTGGTCACCCCTCCACTTT; cdr3_aa: CAISDPQGSWSPLHF
d_call: NA; j_call: TRBJ1-5; v_call: TRBV19; clone_size: NA; cdr3_nt: TGTGCCAGTAGTACTCTGGACAGAATGGGCAATCAGCCCCAGCATTTT; cdr3_aa: CASSTLDRMGNQPQHF
d_call: NA; j_call: TRBJ1-5; v_call: TRBV7-2; clone_size: few; cdr3_nt: TGTGCCAGCAGTTCGGACTCCGGCCGGTATCAGCCCCAGCATTTT; cdr3_aa: CASSSDSGRYQPQHF
d_call: NA; j_call: TRBJ2-3; v_call: TRBV30; clone_size: NA; cdr3_nt: TGTGCCTGGAGTGTAGGTGGGCCGGATACGCAGTATTTT; cdr3_aa: CAWSVGGPDTQYF
d_call: NA; j_call: TRBJ1-4; v_call: TRBV19; clone_size: NA; cdr3_nt: TGTGCCAGTAGTATACGAGGGGGAAATGAAAAACTGTTTTTT; cdr3_aa: CASSIRGGNEKLFF
d_call: NA; j_call: TRBJ2-3; v_call: TRBV6-1; clone_size: NA; cdr3_nt: TGTGCCAGCAGTGAAACAAATACGCAGTATTTT; cdr3_aa: CASSETNTQYF
d_call: TRBD1; j_call: TRBJ2-7; v_call: TRBV6-5; clone_size: NA; cdr3_nt: TGTGCCAGCAGTCCGACAGGGAGCCGCGAGCAGTACTTC; cdr3_aa: CASSPTGSREQYF
d_call: NA; j_call: TRBJ1-1; v_call: TRBV6-5; clone_size: NA; cdr3_nt: TGTGCCAGCAGGACGGACTTTGGACACACTGAAGCTTTCTTT; cdr3_aa: CASRTDFGHTEAFF
d_call: NA; j_call: TRBJ1-1; v_call: TRBV29-1; clone_size: NA; cdr3_nt: TGCAGCGTTGGACAGCTTAAACCCTCTGAAGCTTTCTTT; cdr3_aa: CSVGQLKPSEAFF
d_call: TRBD1; j_call: TRBJ1-5; v_call: TRBV13; clone_size: NA; cdr3_nt: TGTGCCAGCAGCCTGGGACAGGGAAAGCCCCAGCATTTT; cdr3_aa: CASSLGQGKPQHF
d_call: NA; j_call: TRBJ2-1; v_call: TRBV2; clone_size: NA; cdr3_nt: TGTGCCAGCAGAAGGACAGAGACCAATGAGCAGTTCTTC; cdr3_aa: CASRRTETNEQFF
d_call: NA; j_call: TRBJ2-7; v_call: TRBV30; clone_size: NA; cdr3_nt: TGTGCCTGGAGCTTCTTACCCGGGACCTACGAGCAGTACTTC; cdr3_aa: CAWSFLPGTYEQYF
d_call: NA; j_call: TRBJ2-2; v_call: TRBV15; clone_size: NA; cdr3_nt: TGTGCCACCAGCCCAAACAGGGTTTCGAGGACCGGGGAGCTGTTTTTT; cdr3_aa: CATSPNRVSRTGELFF
d_call: TRBD1; j_call: TRBJ2-3; v_call: TRBV19; clone_size: NA; cdr3_nt: TGTGCCAGTAGTATCCCACAGGGGGGCACAGATACGCAGTATTTT; cdr3_aa: CASSIPQGGTDTQYF
d_call: NA; j_call: TRBJ1-2; v_call: TRBV10-3; clone_size: NA; cdr3_nt: TGTGCCATCAGTGAATCAGAGAGAGGCGGCTACACCTTC; cdr3_aa: CAISESERGGYTF
d_call: NA; j_call: TRBJ1-1; v_call: TRBV9; clone_size: NA; cdr3_nt: TGTGCCAGCAGCGCCGGGGACTTTGGTCCCAACACTGAAGCTTTCTTT; cdr3_aa: CASSAGDFGPNTEAFF
d_call: TRBD1; j_call: TRBJ1-2; v_call: TRBV28; clone_size: NA; cdr3_nt: TGTGCCAGCGGCCCAACAGGACAGGGCTATGGCTACACCTTC; cdr3_aa: CASGPTGQGYGYTF
d_call: NA; j_call: TRBJ1-1; v_call: TRBV14; clone_size: NA; cdr3_nt: TGTGCCAGCAGCCAAGATGGACTTCGGGTTGAAGCTTTCTTT; cdr3_aa: CASSQDGLRVEAFF
d_call: NA; j_call: TRBJ1-1; v_call: TRBV6-5; clone_size: NA; cdr3_nt: TGTGCCAGCAGTTACTATGGGGGGATGAACACTGAAGCTTTCTTT; cdr3_aa: CASSYYGGMNTEAFF
d_call: NA; j_call: TRBJ1-5; v_call: TRBV19; clone_size: NA; cdr3_nt: TGTGCCAGTAGTATAGCGGCAACCAACAGTCAGCCCCAGCATTTT; cdr3_aa: CASSIAATNSQPQHF
d_call: NA; j_call: TRBJ1-4; v_call: TRBV7-9; clone_size: NA; cdr3_nt: TGTGCCAGCAGCCGGACATACCTTAATGAAAAACTGTTTTTT; cdr3_aa: CASSRTYLNEKLFF
d_call: NA; j_call: TRBJ2-3; v_call: TRBV18; clone_size: NA; cdr3_nt: TGTGCCAGCTCGGGACTCCCTACAGATACGCAGTATTTT; cdr3_aa: CASSGLPTDTQYF
d_call: NA; j_call: TRBJ1-1; v_call: TRBV2; clone_size: NA; cdr3_nt: TGTGCCAGCAGTGCCGGGGAGGTAACTGAAGCTTTCTTT; cdr3_aa: CASSAGEVTEAFF
d_call: TRBD2; j_call: TRBJ2-3; v_call: TRBV9; clone_size: NA; cdr3_nt: TGTGCCAGCAGCGTACTAGCGGACCAAACAGATACGCAGTATTTT; cdr3_aa: CASSVLADQTDTQYF
d_call: NA; j_call: TRBJ2-3; v_call: TRBV5-4; clone_size: NA; cdr3_nt: TGTGCCAGCAGCTTAAGAGATTTCACAGATACGCAGTATTTT; cdr3_aa: CASSLRDFTDTQYF
d_call: NA; j_call: TRBJ1-3; v_call: TRBV12-5; clone_size: NA; cdr3_nt: TGTGCTAGTGGTTTGGTACCCAGGGCTGGAAACACCATATATTTT; cdr3_aa: CASGLVPRAGNTIYF